This T cell receptor beta chain was observed in a study of T cell responses to AZD1222 COVID-19 vaccine. Measured with immunoSEQ multiplex PCR; TCRdb has only the in-frame clones, and not every one. The data contain over 75,000 clones, 70% to 90% of them seen just once; the ten biggest clones take up around 3.7%. Trimming cost V 4 bases and J 1 base, with 13 bases left between them. The CDR3 spans 15 residues. The V gene's germline CDR1 is LGHDT and CDR2 YNNKEL (reference sequence). This clone was seen a handful of times. The sample was peripheral blood, taken 28 days after the second AZD1222 dose. This sequence originates from an adult who received the AZD1222 COVID-19 vaccine. V gene TRBV3-1 (or the pseudogene TRBV3-2) combines with J gene TRBJ1-2; TRBD1 might be the D (5 bases). The DNA for the CDR3 is TGTGCCAGCAGCCTTACCCGGGGGGGTAACTATGGCTACACCTTC. Amino acids: CASSLTRGGNYGYTF.